The clone carrying this TCR beta chain appeared a single time. This CDR3 contains 13 residues. Germline values: CDR1 SGHAT, CDR2 FQNNGV. Germline trimming cut 3 bases from V and 9 bases from J; bases unmatched to any gene: 7. The source of the sample is a study of blood T cell repertoires in COVID-19. Generated by immunoSEQ multiplex PCR, the TCRdb table keeps only in-frame clones and is missing some. The repertoire includes 180,000 or so clones, 70% to 85% of them detected once, and 6.9% sits in the top ten. V usage is TRBV11-2 and J usage is TRBJ2-7, with TRBD2 identical over 8 bases. The sequenced material came from peripheral blood. This receptor was identified in a human donor with acute or convalescent COVID-19. The donor label of this sample is uncertain. The CDR3 loop is CASSFGAGGGQYF. DNA for the CDR3: TGTGCCAGCAGCTTTGGTGCGGGGGGCGGGCAGTACTTC. The whole variable domain, filled in from reference TRBV11-2 and TRBJ2-7, reads EAGVAQSPRYKIIEKRQSVAFWCNPISGHATLYWYQQILGQGPKLLIQFQNNGVVDDSQLPKDRFSAERLKGVDSTLKIQPAKLEDSAVYLCASSFGAGGGQYFGPGTRLTVT.